One T cell receptor (beta chain) is described in this entry. This clonotype was picked up a small number of times. The specificity of this receptor is unknown. Base qualities were left out, and no much larger clone turns up one base away. The library was prepared using multiplex PCR. Sequencing relied on an Illumina HiSeq 4000. iRepertoire HTBI primers and Arm-PCR amplification of CDR3 regions were used to construct TCR beta libraries. PCR products were gel purified before sequencing. The paper's processing steps were these. Gene usage analysis of CDR3 amino acid clonotypes relied on the 60 to 65 TRBV and around 14 TRBJ segments identified across samples. COPE and FqMerger were used to merge the filtered high-quality paired reads into contigs. BLAST was used to align contigs to the IMGT TRBV, TRBD and TRBJ reference genes, and CDR3 was defined following IMGT. Any clonotype with a frequency above 0.1% was counted as a highly expanded clone. Repertoire diversity was measured by Shannon entropy, and V-J evenness by the Gini coefficient. Public clonotypes were defined as clonotypes shared by more than one individual. Using fastp at Q25 and MiXCR, TCRdb reprocessed the public reads and kept productive beta chains. Every entry covers one CDR3 protein and lists the most common genes and DNA from its rows. TCRdb's processing, not the study's, gives the V and J calls here. This sample holds hundreds of thousands of distinct CDR3 sequences; roughly 14% were observed only once. Of the sample, roughly 10% falls within the top ten clones.

This record comes from a study of regulatory T cells in long-lasting Graves disease (dated by TCRdb to the early 2020s). Background for the entire study: Patients with newly diagnosed Graves' disease had been on antithyroid drugs for under 3 months. A total of around 35 samples underwent TCR sequencing, from around 13 patients with persistent Graves' disease and 20 or so patients with newly diagnosed Graves' disease. The study was registered as a clinical trial and conducted in China. This study used TCR sequencing and RNA sequencing of peripheral blood to compare persistent Graves' disease patients against newly diagnosed Graves' disease patients. Points the paper makes about the study in general: Persistent Graves' disease patients showed lower TCR Shannon entropy and fewer highly expanded clones than newly diagnosed patients, suggesting clonal expansion. Persistent disease showed preferential use of TRBV28, TRBJ1-2 and TRBJ2-5, whereas newly diagnosed disease favored TRBV20-1 and TRBJ2-1. The study examined only peripheral blood because the primary lesion, thyroid tissue, could not be accessed. As a limitation, the authors acknowledged that the small sample size may reduce accuracy. Sequencing and analysis were limited to the TCR beta chain. More public clonotypes were shared among persistent patients (under 3,000) than among newly diagnosed patients (approximately 930).

V lost 1 base and J lost 1 base; the stretch between them is 13 bases long. Reading from cysteine to phenylalanine, the CDR3 counts 16 amino acids. Of the read, only the CDR3 DNA is kept; its 48 bases are in frame from base 1. Reading the germline V gene gives CDR1 MGHRA and CDR2 YSYEKL. What this sample's time point label stands for: newly diagnosed GD, antithyroid drugs for less than 3 months. For both TCR sequencing and RNA sequencing, RNA was extracted from PBMCs using TRIzol. The diagnosis of Graves' disease was made according to American Thyroid Association guidelines. The patients came from an endocrinology department in Xi'an, China. Each patient gave approximately 9 milliliters of peripheral blood, collected in an EDTA anticoagulant tube. Ficoll Paque Plus density gradient separation was used to isolate PBMCs, and no additional T cell sorting was done. An Agilent 2100 Bioanalyzer and agarose gel were used to check RNA quality, and a NanoDrop 2000 was used to measure RNA concentration.

These data were also reused for a study on T cells in Graves' hyperthyroidism and ophthalmopathy. The second paper further reports: Stable Graves' hyperthyroidism was defined as no progression to ophthalmopathy during 18 months of follow-up. Hyperthyroidism patients were newly diagnosed, had a disease duration of under 2 months, and were aged 18 to 65 years. Any patient with an uncontrolled infection, another autoimmune disease, pregnancy or lactation was excluded. Diagnoses were based on clinical symptoms, serum thyroxine and TRAb, thyroid ultrasound and orbital computed tomography. The TCR CDR3 was subjected to a first round of RT-PCR using the HTBI primer set and the Qiagen OneStep RT-PCR kit. Blood samples also contained most of the expanded thyroid clonotypes (frequency above 0.001), which suggests that blood repertoires may reflect thyroid immune responses. Ophthalmopathy was separated from stable hyperthyroidism by a 13 V-J signature model, with approximately 86% sensitivity and around 81% specificity obtained in cross-validation and 80%/75% obtained in testing. In validation, progression to ophthalmopathy was predicted by the model with approximately 67% sensitivity and roughly 72% specificity, a median of approximately 6.5 months before onset. To identify TCR V-J signatures that set the groups apart, the researchers used a discovery cohort of more than 95 patients, made up of approximately 43 with Graves' ophthalmopathy and 57 with stable Graves' hyperthyroidism. Prospective prediction of ophthalmopathy was tested in an independent validation cohort consisting of some 20 hyperthyroidism patients and 17 patients who later progressed to ophthalmopathy. For training and testing, the roughly 97 patients in the discovery cohort were randomly divided in a 7:3 ratio. The study also compared thyroid tissue and blood T-cell repertoires from a handful of Graves' hyperthyroidism patients. Following sampling, methimazole starting at 30 mg daily was given to hyperthyroidism patients, and high-dose intravenous methylprednisolone was given to ophthalmopathy patients. The libraries were constructed in a second round of multiplex PCR and then size-selected and purified. Paired-end sequencing of the libraries was performed with 100 bp reads on an Illumina HiSeq2000. Raw data were processed with SOAPnuke, discarding reads with adapters, uncalled bases, mean Phred below 15, or no exact constant-primer or identifier match. COPE v1.2.5 was used to merge high-quality paired reads, and clonotypes were defined as unique nucleotide sequences. MiTCR v1.1 was used to align clonotypes to the IMGT TRBV, TRBD and TRBJ reference segments. Only V-J combinations with frequency above 0.0001, covering about 99% of repertoires, were analysed. A TCS score was defined as the ratio of F50 (clonal expansion) to E x V (chaos), with BLOSUM62-based TCRdist applied between CDR3 peptides within each V-J. Welch's t-statistics and random forest reduced 500 to 550 V-J features to 13, which were used in a naive Bayes classifier (R e1071). Sample size was not statistically predetermined, and blinding of investigators to group allocation was not performed. TCR Vbeta CDR3 sequencing of some 140 peripheral blood samples (43 ophthalmopathy, roughly 72 hyperthyroidism and roughly 17 progressor patients) is reported in the paper.

The chain is encoded by TRBV4-1 joined to TRBJ1-1; a tentative D match to TRBD1 spans 6 bases. Specimen: peripheral blood mononuclear cells (PBMCs), collected at new diagnosis, from a patient treated with antithyroid drugs. The clonotype was recovered from a man aged 25 to 40 with Graves disease. Donor details come from another sample of the same person, matched by shared clones. The nucleotide sequence is TGCGCCAGCAGCCAAGCTTCAGGGGAGGGGAACACTGAAGCTTTCTTT. This codes for CASSQASGEGNTEAFF.